The 20 T cell receptor beta chains below come from one sample, sequenced in a study of radiation and T cells in renal cell carcinoma. The time point is: blood 4 weeks post-SBRT, at nephrectomy. Described treatment: 15 Gy SBRT to primary tumor, nephrectomy 4 weeks later. Measured with immunoSEQ multiplex PCR; TCRdb has only the in-frame clones, and not every one. Of roughly 90,000 clones listed, just under 85% are singletons. Sequences were derived from blood, sampled from a patient whose treatment included radiotherapy and nephrectomy. The receptors here all came from a man in his fifties or sixties with renal cell carcinoma.

This chain joins TRBV12-5 and TRBJ2-3; no clear D. Per germline, CDR1 LGHNT and CDR2 FRNRAP. CDR3 length equals 12 residues. Trimming cost V 7 bases and J 3 bases, with 8 bases left between them. CDR3 amino acids: CASVIVTDTQYF. The CDR3, as DNA: TGTGCTAGTGTCATAGTAACAGATACGCAGTATTTT.

This clone was counted a few times. The chain couples TRBV4-2 to TRBJ1-2; TRBD1 agrees at 7 bases. The CDR3 extends over 16 amino acids. Trimming cost V 2 bases and J 8 bases; bases outside gene matches: 14. In germline, CDR1 is LGHNA, CDR2 YNFKEQ. The DNA for the CDR3 is TGTGCCAGCAGCCAAAGGGGGGGCGACAGGGAAGGCGGCTACACCTTC. Its protein product is CASSQRGGDREGGYTF.

The V gene is TRBV6-1, the J gene TRBJ2-5, with 11 bases fitting TRBD2. This CDR3 spans 14 amino acids. Germline values: CDR1 MNHNS, CDR2 SASEGT. V shed 2 bases and J 5 bases; nucleotides not matched to a gene: 1. CDR3 amino acids: CASSEIAGGETQYF. CDR3 sequence (DNA): TGTGCCAGCAGTGAAATAGCGGGAGGGGAGACCCAGTACTTC.

The chain is built from TRBV18 and TRBJ1-3; D perhaps matches TRBD1 (6 bases). This CDR3 region has 15 residues. V lost 2 bases to trimming and J lost 1 base, with 9 bases between them. Germline CDR1 is KGHSH and CDR2 is LQKENI. CDR3 in amino acids: CASSPRGASGNTIYF. DNA for the CDR3: TGTGCCAGCTCACCAAGGGGGGCGTCTGGAAACACCATATATTTT.

The chain employs TRBV7-8 and TRBJ2-3; TRBD2 matches at 8 bases. The CDR3 totals 16 residues. With 4 bases clipped from V and 0 bases from J, the junction kept 6 bases outside the gene matches. CDR1 is SGHVS, CDR2 FQNEAQ, per germline. CDR3 DNA sequence: TGTGCCAGCAGCTCGCCTAGCGGGCGTAGCACAGATACGCAGTATTTT. It yields the protein CASSSPSGRSTDTQYF.

J is TRBJ1-4 and V is TRBV27; 7 positions match TRBD1. V was clipped by 5 bases and J by 1 base; unmatched bases: 13. Germline CDR1 reads MNHEY; CDR2 reads SMNVEV (reference sequence). The CDR3 length is 18 residues. This chain's CDR3 is CASSPGQESLKTNEKLFF. The CDR3 DNA is TGTGCCAGCAGTCCCGGACAGGAAAGCCTAAAAACTAATGAAAAACTGTTTTTT.

This chain uses TRBV19 with TRBJ2-3; 7 nucleotides align to TRBD2. This CDR3 comprises 16 residues. J gave up 3 bases and V 7 bases, and 13 bases lay outside the gene matches. Germline CDR1 reads LNHDA; CDR2 reads SQIVND (reference sequence). CDR3 in DNA: TGTGCCAGTACCCTTGGGGGGGAGTCTTGGACAGATACGCAGTATTTT. Translation gives CASTLGGESWTDTQYF. The full variable domain, in which reference TRBV19 and TRBJ2-3 provide the parts outside the CDR3, is DGGITQSPKYLFRKEGQNVTLSCEQNLNHDAMYWYRQDPGQGLRLIYYSQIVNDFQKGDIAEGYSVSREKKESFPLTVTSAQKNPTAFYLCASTLGGESWTDTQYFGPGTRLTVL.

In nucleotides, the CDR3 is TGTGCCAGCAGCCGGGACACCCAATACGAGCAGTACTTC. It translates to CASSRDTQYEQYF. The rearrangement uses TRBV7-2 and TRBJ2-7; weak D call: TRBD1 (6 bases). V was clipped by 5 bases and J by 4 bases, with 12 bases between them. This CDR3 contains 13 residues. The V gene's germline CDR1 is SGHTA and CDR2 FQGNSA.

This sequence joins TRBV5-1 and TRBJ2-7, with 7 bases lining up with TRBD1. In germline, CDR1 is SGHRS, CDR2 YFSETQ. The CDR3 runs to 14 residues. The V and J ends lost 4 bases and 5 bases, in that order; junction bases with no gene match: 9. CDR3 sequence reads: CASSEQTGSDEQYF. The CDR3 DNA reads TGCGCCAGCAGCGAACAGACAGGGTCCGACGAGCAGTACTTC.

Written as DNA, the CDR3 is TGTGCCAGCGGGAGGGCTGGCAATCAGCCCCAGCATTTT. Translating it yields CASGRAGNQPQHF. The rearrangement uses TRBV6-6 and TRBJ1-5; no reliable D call. The CDR3 contains 13 residues. The V end was cut by 8 bases, the J end by 2 bases, with 10 bases between. Germline assignment: CDR1 MNHNY and CDR2 SVGAGI (reference sequence).

The chain is built from TRBV7-9 and TRBJ2-7, with 14 nucleotides matching TRBD2. CDR3 size: 19 residues. Trimming took 3 bases from V and 5 from J; bases not matched to a gene: 15. Germline loops: CDR1 SEHNR, CDR2 FQNEAQ (reference sequence). Here the CDR3 DNA reads TGTGCCAGCAGCTTGGGGACTAGCGGGGGCTCTTGGGACTGGGACGAGCAGTACTTC. The encoded protein is CASSLGTSGGSWDWDEQYF. The entire variable domain, with the rest obtained from reference TRBV7-9 and TRBJ2-7, is as follows: DTGVSQNPRHKITKRGQNVTFRCDPISEHNRLYWYRQTLGQGPEFLTYFQNEAQLEKSRLLSDRFSAERPKGSFSTLEIQRTEQGDSAMYLCASSLGTSGGSWDWDEQYFGPGTRLTVT.

This chain uses TRBV2 with TRBJ2-7, with D possibly called TRBD1 or TRBD2 (6 bases each). The V gene lost 6 bases and the J gene lost 2 bases, with 23 bases spanning the gap. In germline, CDR1 is SNHLY, CDR2 FYNNEI. This CDR3 contains 17 residues. The CDR3 nucleotides read TGTGCCAGCAGCCCCTCCGTGGGGGCTAGCGTGACCTACGAGCAGTACTTC. Translated: CASSPSVGASVTYEQYF.

The rearrangement links TRBV2 to TRBJ2-3; D is ambiguous. The V gene lost 8 bases and the J gene lost 2 bases, with 8 bases spanning the gap. CDR3 length equals 12 residues. Germline V gene lookup returns CDR1 SNHLY and CDR2 FYNNEI. In DNA form, the CDR3 reads TGTGCCAGCGGGATAGTCACAGATACGCAGTATTTT. Amino acid sequence: CASGIVTDTQYF.

The chain employs TRBV18 and TRBJ1-1, with D possibly TRBD1 on 5 matching bases. Deletions cut 3 bases from V and 5 bases from J, with 13 bases between. Germline lookup yields CDR1 KGHSH and CDR2 LQKENI. The CDR3 length is 14 residues. CDR3 sequence reads: CASSPWQGGTEAFF. CDR3 nucleotides: TGTGCCAGCTCACCCTGGCAGGGTGGTACTGAAGCTTTCTTT.

The chain recombines TRBV28 with TRBJ2-7; D is possibly TRBD2 (7 bases). Trimming took off 6 bases at V and 2 bases at J, with 20 bases between the two ends. Looked up from germline, CDR1 is MDHEN and CDR2 is SYDVKM. The CDR3 contains 16 residues. The CDR3 DNA sequence: TGTGCCAGCAGGACACCCTCGGGGGGCACCCCCTACGAGCAGTACTTC. Its protein product is CASRTPSGGTPYEQYF.

This clone was seen only a few times. V usage is TRBV7-6 and J usage is TRBJ2-5, with 8 bases matching TRBD1. This CDR3 spans 16 amino acids. Germline values: CDR1 SGHVS, CDR2 FNYEAQ. With V trimmed by 1 base and J by 0 bases, 4 bases remained unmatched. Here the CDR3 reads CASSLGDRRYQETQYF. The CDR3 DNA reads as TGTGCCAGCAGCTTAGGGGACAGGCGGTACCAAGAGACCCAGTACTTC.

The chain couples TRBV4-1 to TRBJ1-5; D is unclear. V was clipped by 2 bases and J by 6 bases, with 8 bases between them. The length of the CDR3 is 13 residues. Germline V gene sequence: CDR1 MGHRA, CDR2 YSYEKL. The CDR3 DNA is TGCGCCAGCAGCCAATCGGGCGCTCAGCCCCAGCATTTT. Translated: CASSQSGAQPQHF.

The CDR3 reads CASSLGRNNEKLFF. As DNA, the CDR3 is TGTGCCAGCAGCTTAGGCCGGAATAATGAAAAACTGTTTTTT. This chain uses TRBV7-2 with TRBJ1-4; D uncertain. Germline assignment: CDR1 SGHTA and CDR2 FQGNSA. Trimming took 1 base from V and 4 from J, leaving 7 bases between them. The CDR3 is 14 residues long.

The V gene is TRBV7-9, the J gene TRBJ1-2; D possibly corresponds to TRBD1 (5 bases). V lost 4 bases and J 9 bases, leaving 15 bases between the germline ends. The CDR3 loop spans 13 amino acids. Germline CDR1 is SEHNR and CDR2 is FQNEAQ (reference sequence). CDR3 nucleotide sequence: TGTGCCAGCAGCTCGCCAATGGCAGGGAGCTACACCTTC. It translates to CASSSPMAGSYTF. Drawing the rest from reference TRBV7-9 and TRBJ1-2, the complete variable domain is DTGVSQNPRHKITKRGQNVTFRCDPISEHNRLYWYRQTLGQGPEFLTYFQNEAQLEKSRLLSDRFSAERPKGSFSTLEIQRTEQGDSAMYLCASSSPMAGSYTFGSGTRLTVV.

V is TRBV9 and J is TRBJ1-5, with D possibly being TRBD1 (5 bases). V was cut by 1 base and J by 5 bases, with 13 bases left in between. In germline, CDR1 is SGDLS, CDR2 YYNGEE. This CDR3 region has 15 residues. The CDR3 loop reads CASSVSLGPDQPQHF. DNA for the CDR3: TGTGCCAGCAGCGTATCGCTGGGGCCCGATCAGCCCCAGCATTTT.